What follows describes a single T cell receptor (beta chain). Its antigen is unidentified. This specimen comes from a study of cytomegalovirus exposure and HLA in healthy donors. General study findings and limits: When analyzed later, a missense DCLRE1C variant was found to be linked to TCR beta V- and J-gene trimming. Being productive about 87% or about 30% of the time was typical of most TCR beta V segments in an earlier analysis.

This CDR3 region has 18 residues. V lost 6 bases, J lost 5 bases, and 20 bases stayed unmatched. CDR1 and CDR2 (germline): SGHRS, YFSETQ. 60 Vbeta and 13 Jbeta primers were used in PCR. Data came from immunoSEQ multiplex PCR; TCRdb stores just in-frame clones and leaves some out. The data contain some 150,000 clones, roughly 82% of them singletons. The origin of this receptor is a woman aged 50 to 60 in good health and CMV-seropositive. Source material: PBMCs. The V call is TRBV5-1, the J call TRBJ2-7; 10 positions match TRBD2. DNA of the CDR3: TGCGCCAGCAACAGGGGCGGGTCTAGCGGGGGCCTTTGGGACGAGCAGTACTTC. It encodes CASNRGGSSGGLWDEQYF.